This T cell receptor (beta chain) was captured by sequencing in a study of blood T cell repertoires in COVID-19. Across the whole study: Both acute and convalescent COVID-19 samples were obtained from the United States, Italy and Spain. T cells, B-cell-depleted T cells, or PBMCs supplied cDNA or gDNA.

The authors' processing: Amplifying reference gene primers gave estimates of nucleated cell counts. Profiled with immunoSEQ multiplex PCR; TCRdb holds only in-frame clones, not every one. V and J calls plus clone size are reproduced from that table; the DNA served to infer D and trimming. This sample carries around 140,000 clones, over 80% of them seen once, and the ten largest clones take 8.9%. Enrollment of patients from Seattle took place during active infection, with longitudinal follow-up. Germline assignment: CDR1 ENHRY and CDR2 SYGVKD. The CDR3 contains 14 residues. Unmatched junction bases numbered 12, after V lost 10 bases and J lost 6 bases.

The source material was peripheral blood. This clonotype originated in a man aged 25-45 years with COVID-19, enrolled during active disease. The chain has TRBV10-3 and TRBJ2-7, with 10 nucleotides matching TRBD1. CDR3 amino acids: CATEGTGVRGEQYF. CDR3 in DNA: TGTGCCACCGAAGGGACAGGGGTTCGTGGCGAGCAGTACTTC.